The next 8 T cell receptor beta chains were all read from a single sample in a study of blood T cell repertoires in COVID-19. Assay used: immunoSEQ multiplex PCR; TCRdb lists only in-frame clones, some missing. The sample consists of roughly 200,000 clones, 80% to 90% of them appearing once. Sequenced: peripheral blood. These TCRs come from a woman in her 40s with COVID-19, enrolled during active disease.

With regard to this clone: The junction and the germline gene differ at one end; a read error may be behind it. The chain has TRBV15 and TRBJ1-2; 7 positions agree with TRBD1. CDR1 is LNHNV and CDR2 is YYDKDF in the germline V gene (reference sequence). This CDR3 region has 12 residues. The CDR3 sequence: CATSRDMGTVLF. The DNA for the CDR3 is TGTGCCACCAGCAGAGATATGGGGACAGTCCTGTTC.

The chain uses TRBV5-6 and TRBJ2-6, with TRBD1 matching 10 bases. CDR1 and CDR2 from the germline V gene are SGHDT and YYEEEE. V lost 1 base to trimming and J lost 0 bases; unmatched junction nucleotides: 1. This CDR3 is 17 amino acids long. CDR3 protein: CASSLWTGGSGANVLTF. The CDR3 DNA reads TGTGCCAGCAGCTTGTGGACAGGGGGCTCTGGGGCCAACGTCCTGACTTTC.

The J gene is TRBJ1-5, the V gene TRBV28; D might be TRBD1 (6 bases). Germline lookup yields CDR1 MDHEN and CDR2 SYDVKM. Trimming took off 2 bases at V and 7 bases at J, with 15 bases between the two ends. The CDR3 runs to 15 residues. CDR3 DNA: TGTGCCAGCAGTTTAGGTGGGGCAGGGGTGCAGCCCCAGCATTTT. Translated: CASSLGGAGVQPQHF.

The chain employs TRBV6-6 and TRBJ2-1; D is perhaps TRBD2 (6 bases). The germline V and J ends were trimmed by 6 bases and 2 bases, with 17 bases remaining between them. Germline V CDR1 and CDR2: MNHNY, SVGAGI (reference sequence). The CDR3 runs to 16 residues. CDR3: CASRPLATATYNEQFF. CDR3 nucleotides: TGTGCCAGCAGACCCCTAGCGACCGCTACCTACAATGAGCAGTTCTTC.

The CDR3 sequence is CASSQGSQAAAEAFF. The DNA for the CDR3 is TGTGCCAGCAGCCAAGGCTCACAGGCGGCGGCTGAAGCTTTCTTT. The chain employs TRBV3-1 (or the pseudogene TRBV3-2) and TRBJ1-1, with D perhaps matching TRBD1 (5 bases). The CDR3 covers 15 residues. Germline CDR1 and CDR2: LGHDT and YNNKEL (reference sequence). Trimming removed 1 base from V and 6 bases from J, with 15 bases in between.

This clone was counted only a few times. The chain combines TRBV6-5 with TRBJ2-7; 7 bases fit TRBD1. J lost 4 bases, V lost 5 bases, and 5 bases had no gene match. CDR3 length: 13 amino acids. From germline, CDR1 is MNHEY and CDR2 SVGAGI. CDR3 nucleotide sequence: TGTGCCAGCAGTAGACAGGGAGTGTACGAGCAGTACGTC. Translated, it gives CASSRQGVYEQYV.

The CDR3 loop reads CASSVVNEQYF. CDR3 DNA sequence: TGTGCCAGCAGTGTTGTAAACGAGCAGTACTTC. The V call is TRBV12-3 or TRBV12-4, the J call TRBJ2-7; D remains unclear. The CDR3 totals 11 residues. The germline V and J ends were trimmed by 5 bases and 5 bases, with 7 bases remaining between them.

V gene TRBV3-1 (or the pseudogene TRBV3-2) combines with J gene TRBJ2-5; weak D call: TRBD2 (5 bases). Trimming took 2 bases from V and 5 from J, leaving 6 bases between them. The CDR3 covers 12 residues. Germline CDR1 is LGHDT and CDR2 is YNNKEL (reference sequence). This chain's CDR3 is CASSQQRETQYF. The CDR3 bases are TGTGCCAGCAGCCAACAGCGGGAGACCCAGTACTTC.